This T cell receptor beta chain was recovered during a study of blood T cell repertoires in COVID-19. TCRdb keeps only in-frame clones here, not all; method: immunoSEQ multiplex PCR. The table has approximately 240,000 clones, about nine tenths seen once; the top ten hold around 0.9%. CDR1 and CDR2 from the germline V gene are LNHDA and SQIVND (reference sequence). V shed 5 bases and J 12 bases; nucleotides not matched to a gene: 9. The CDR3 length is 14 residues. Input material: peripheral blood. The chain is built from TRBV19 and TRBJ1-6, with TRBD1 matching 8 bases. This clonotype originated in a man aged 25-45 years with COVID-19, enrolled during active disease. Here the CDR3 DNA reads TGTGCCAGTAGTGCGGACAGGGAAGCGGTACCCCTCCACTTT. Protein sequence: CASSADREAVPLHF.